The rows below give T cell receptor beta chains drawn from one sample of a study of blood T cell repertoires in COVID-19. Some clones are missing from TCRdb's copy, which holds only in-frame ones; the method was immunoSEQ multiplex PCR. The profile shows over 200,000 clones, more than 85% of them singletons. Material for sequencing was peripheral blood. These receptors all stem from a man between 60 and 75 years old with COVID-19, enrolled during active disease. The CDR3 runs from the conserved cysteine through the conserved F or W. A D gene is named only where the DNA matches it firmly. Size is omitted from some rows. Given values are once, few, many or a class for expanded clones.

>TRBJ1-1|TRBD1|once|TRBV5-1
TGCGCCAGCAGGTACCGGGGACAGGCCGATCTCGAAGCTTTCTTT
CASRYRGQADLEAFF
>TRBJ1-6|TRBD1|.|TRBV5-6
TGTGCCAGCAGCTGGTGGATGACAGGGGGTGATTCACCCCTCCACTTT
CASSWWMTGGDSPLHF
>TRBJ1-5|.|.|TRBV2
TGTGCCAGCAGTGATGGTCTGGGACAAGGGGCCCAGCATTTT
CASSDGLGQGAQHF
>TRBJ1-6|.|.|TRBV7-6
TGTGCCAGCAGCTCGGTGGAGGGACGACATTCACCCCTCCACTTT
CASSSVEGRHSPLHF
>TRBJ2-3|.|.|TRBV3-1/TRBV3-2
TGTGCCAGCAGCCAATTTAGCGGTACCATCGAAGATACGCAGTATTTT
CASSQFSGTIEDTQYF
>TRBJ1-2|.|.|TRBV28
TGTGCCAGCAGGGAGGACGGGGTCGGGGGCTACACCTTC
CASREDGVGGYTF
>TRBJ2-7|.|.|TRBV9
TGTGCCAGCAGCCTCTGGGCAGAAAGCTCCTACGAGCAGTACTTC
CASSLWAESSYEQYF
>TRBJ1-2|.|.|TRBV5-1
TGCGCCAGCAGCTTGGCCAGGGGCTCTATCTATGGCTACACCTTC
CASSLARGSIYGYTF
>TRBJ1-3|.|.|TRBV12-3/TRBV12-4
TGTGCCAGCACCTTGTCAGGGGGAAACACCATATATTTT
CASTLSGGNTIYF
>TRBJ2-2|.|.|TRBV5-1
TGCGCCAGCAGCTTGGTCCCGGGAACGAACACCGGGGAGCTGTTTTTT
CASSLVPGTNTGELFF